Shown below are 11 T cell receptor beta chains from a single sample sequenced in a study of regulatory T cells in long-lasting Graves disease. Sequencing libraries for TCR beta were prepared with iRepertoire HTBI primers and Arm-PCR of CDR3 regions. Via MiXCR, TCRdb re-called the multiplex PCR reads, giving one row per CDR3 protein. The sample holds about half a million distinct CDR3 sequences; around 12% are singletons and the top ten take roughly 8.9%. Time point defined: newly diagnosed GD, antithyroid drugs for less than 3 months. Making the TCR library involved RNA that had been extracted from PBMCs. This sample was also put to use in a study of T cells in Graves' hyperthyroidism and ophthalmopathy.

Sequenced material: peripheral blood mononuclear cells (PBMCs), taken at new diagnosis, from a patient treated with antithyroid drugs. The receptors stem from a young woman with Graves disease.

This clonotype was seen at least ten times. V is TRBV20-1 and J is TRBJ2-3, with D perhaps matching TRBD1 (5 bases). The CDR3 loop spans 12 amino acids. Trimming stripped 6 bases from V and 3 bases from J, with 10 bases between. Germline CDR1 reads DFQATT; CDR2 reads SNEGSKA (reference sequence). CDR3 amino acids: CSADPGTDTQYF. The CDR3 DNA reads TGCAGTGCGGATCCAGGGACAGATACGCAGTATTTT.

This clonotype has ten or more counts. The chain has TRBV5-1 and TRBJ1-4, with 7 nucleotides matching TRBD1. The CDR3 consists of 15 residues. Trimming took 5 bases from V and 3 from J; bases not matched to a gene: 7. The germline V gene has CDR1 SGHRS and CDR2 YFSETQ. The CDR3 sequence is CASSGPGGSNEKLFF. For the CDR3, the DNA is TGCGCCAGCAGTGGACCAGGGGGATCTAATGAAAAACTGTTTTTT.

This clonotype was seen many times. Germline is not matched at one junction end, which may reflect a read error. The chain has TRBV14 and TRBJ1-4; D remains ambiguous. Germline loops: CDR1 SGHDN, CDR2 FVKESK. The CDR3 contains 12 residues. CDR3 nucleotide sequence: TGTGCCAGCAGCCAAGATACAAGGCCCTTATATTTT. Protein: CASSQDTRPLYF. The complete variable domain, with remaining parts taken from reference TRBV14 and TRBJ1-4, reads EAGVTQFPSHSVIEKGQTVTLRCDPISGHDNLYWYRRVMGKEIKFLLHFVKESKQDESGMPNNRFLAERTGGTYSTLKVQPAELEDSGVYFCASSQDTRPLYFGSGTQLSVL.

This clonotype was counted between two and nine times. The chain couples TRBV19 to TRBJ2-2, with TRBD2 matching 8 bases. Losses at the gene ends were 0 bases for V and 1 base for J; bases not matched to a gene: 7. The germline V gene has CDR1 LNHDA and CDR2 SQIVND (reference sequence). The CDR3 totals 18 residues. The CDR3 reads CASSIDQAGDLNTGELFF. In DNA, the CDR3 is TGTGCCAGTAGTATAGATCAAGCGGGGGACCTGAACACCGGGGAGCTGTTTTTT. Using reference TRBV19 and TRBJ2-2 for the parts outside the CDR3, the full variable domain is DGGITQSPKYLFRKEGQNVTLSCEQNLNHDAMYWYRQDPGQGLRLIYYSQIVNDFQKGDIAEGYSVSREKKESFPLTVTSAQKNPTAFYLCASSIDQAGDLNTGELFFGEGSRLTVL.

Regarding this clonotype: This clone may be a read error of a much larger clone one base away. The V gene is TRBV20-1, the J gene TRBJ2-7; TRBD1 aligns across 7 bases. The trim removed 3 bases at V and 4 bases at J, leaving 3 bases unmatched. This CDR3 is built from 12 residues. Germline V gene lookup returns CDR1 DFQATT and CDR2 SNEGSKA (reference sequence). DNA for the CDR3: TGCAGTGCTAGTCAGACAGGGTACGAGCAGTACTTC. As protein: CSASQTGYEQYF.

The genes are TRBV10-2 and TRBJ2-7; 8 bases align to TRBD1. Germline-derived CDR1 and CDR2 are WSHSY and SAAADI. The CDR3 is made up of 13 amino acids. V gave up 7 bases and J gave up 4 bases; unmatched junction bases: 6. Here the CDR3 DNA reads TGCGCCAGCATGGACAGGGAAGAATACGAGCAGTACTTC. The encoded protein is CASMDREEYEQYF.

This clonotype was counted ten times or more. The chain joins TRBV27 to TRBJ2-7; no clear D gene. Germline assignment: CDR1 MNHEY and CDR2 SMNVEV (reference sequence). The CDR3 covers 15 residues. The ends were cut back, 5 bases at V and 0 bases at J, with 14 bases in the middle. CDR3 sequence reads: CASSPHGRTSYEQYF. CDR3 in DNA: TGTGCCAGCAGTCCTCACGGACGGACCTCCTACGAGCAGTACTTC.

The V gene is TRBV11-3, the J gene TRBJ2-3; perhaps TRBD2 as D (5 bases). This CDR3 region has 14 residues. Trimming removed 5 bases at V and 1 base at J, with 10 bases between. Germline CDR1 reads SGHNT; CDR2 reads YENEEA. In nucleotides, the CDR3 is TGTGCCAGCAGCAAACGGACTCGCACAGATACGCAGTATTTT. It specifies CASSKRTRTDTQYF. Together with reference TRBV11-3 and TRBJ2-3, the CDR3 gives the full variable domain: EAGVVQSPRYKIIEKKQPVAFWCNPISGHNTLYWYLQNLGQGPELLIRYENEEAVDDSQLPKDRFSAERLKGVDSTLKIQPAELGDSAVYLCASSKRTRTDTQYFGPGTRLTVL.

The chain uses TRBV5-8 and TRBJ1-5; D gene unclear. CDR3 length: 13 amino acids. Germline assignment: CDR1 SGHTS and CDR2 YDEGEE. V was cut by 0 bases and J by 9 bases, with 10 bases left in between. DNA of the CDR3: TGTGCCAGCAGCTTGGCCGGTTACGGGCCCCAGCATTTT. Translated, it gives CASSLAGYGPQHF.

This clonotype was recorded at least ten times. J is TRBJ2-7 and V is TRBV12-3 or TRBV12-4; weak D call: TRBD2 (5 bases). There are 14 residues in the CDR3. Trimming left V 6 bases short and J 3 bases short, with 15 bases between. For the CDR3, the DNA is TGTGCCAGCAGCCAAGGAGGCCTATTCTACGAGCAGTACTTC. It translates to CASSQGGLFYEQYF.

This clonotype was seen a few times. This chain links TRBV28 with TRBJ2-3; D is possibly TRBD2 (6 bases). This CDR3 contains 17 residues. Trimming stripped 2 bases from V and 4 bases from J, with 19 bases between. Germline V gives CDR1 MDHEN, CDR2 SYDVKM. The CDR3 loop reads CASSLNSGVHRADTQYF. In DNA form, the CDR3 reads TGTGCCAGCAGTTTAAATTCGGGGGTGCACCGCGCAGATACGCAGTATTTT. The variable domain in full, completed from reference TRBV28 and TRBJ2-3, reads DVKVTQSSRYLVKRTGEKVFLECVQDMDHENMFWYRQDPGLGLRLIYFSYDVKMKEKGDIPEGYSVSREKKERFSLILESASTNQTSMYLCASSLNSGVHRADTQYFGPGTRLTVL.